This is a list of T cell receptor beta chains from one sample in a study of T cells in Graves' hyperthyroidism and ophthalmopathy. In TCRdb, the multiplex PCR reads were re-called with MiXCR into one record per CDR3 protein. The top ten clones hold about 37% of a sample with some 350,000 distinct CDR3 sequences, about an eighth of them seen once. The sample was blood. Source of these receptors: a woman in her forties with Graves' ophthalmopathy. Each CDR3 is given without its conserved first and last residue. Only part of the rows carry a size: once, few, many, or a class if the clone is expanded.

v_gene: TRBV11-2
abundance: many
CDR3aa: ASSTDRYQPQH

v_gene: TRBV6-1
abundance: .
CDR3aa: ASRRQFHTEAF

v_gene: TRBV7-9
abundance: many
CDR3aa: ASSLGSGADTQY

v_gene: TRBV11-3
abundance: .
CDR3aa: ASSLLAGGPFNEQF

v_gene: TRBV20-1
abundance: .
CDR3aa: SAYWTGSDEQF

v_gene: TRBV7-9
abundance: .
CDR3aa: ASSLVRRDEQF

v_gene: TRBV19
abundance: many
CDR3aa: ASSIGGSGANVLT

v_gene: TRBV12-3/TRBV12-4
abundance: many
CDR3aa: AGRTGNQPQH

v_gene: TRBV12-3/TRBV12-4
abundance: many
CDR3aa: ASSLMPDTQY

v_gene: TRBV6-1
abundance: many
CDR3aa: ASRKTSGTYEQY

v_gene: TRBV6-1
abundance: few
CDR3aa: ASASNRSRNQPQH

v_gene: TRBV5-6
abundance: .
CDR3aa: ASSFSGNTGELF

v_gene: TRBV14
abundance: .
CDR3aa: ASSQAGRQGYGYT

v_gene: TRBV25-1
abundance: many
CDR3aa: ASSERGQESEAF

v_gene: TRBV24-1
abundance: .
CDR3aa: ATSDRARGNTGELF

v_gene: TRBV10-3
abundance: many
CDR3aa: AISDREHSYNEQF

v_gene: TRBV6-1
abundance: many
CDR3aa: ASSEGWGGQTNEKLF

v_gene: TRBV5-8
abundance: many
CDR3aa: ASSLGLKPGEGYT

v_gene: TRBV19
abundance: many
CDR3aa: ASSLGNYNEQF

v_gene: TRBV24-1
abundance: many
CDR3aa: ATTPTGASNEQF

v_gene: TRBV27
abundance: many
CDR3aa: ASTLRPGQVNSPLH

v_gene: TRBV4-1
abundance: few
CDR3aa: ASSQYEGDRLGTEAF

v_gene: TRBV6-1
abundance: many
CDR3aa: ASSEAASRIYNEQF

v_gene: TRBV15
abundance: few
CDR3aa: ATSRVSGAGELF

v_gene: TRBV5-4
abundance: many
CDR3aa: ASSLKGSYGYT

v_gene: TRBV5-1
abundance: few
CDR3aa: ATTRGQGYEQY

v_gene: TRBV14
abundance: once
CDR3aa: ASSQKDLKAYEQY

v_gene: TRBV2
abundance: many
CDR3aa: ASSGTSVETQY